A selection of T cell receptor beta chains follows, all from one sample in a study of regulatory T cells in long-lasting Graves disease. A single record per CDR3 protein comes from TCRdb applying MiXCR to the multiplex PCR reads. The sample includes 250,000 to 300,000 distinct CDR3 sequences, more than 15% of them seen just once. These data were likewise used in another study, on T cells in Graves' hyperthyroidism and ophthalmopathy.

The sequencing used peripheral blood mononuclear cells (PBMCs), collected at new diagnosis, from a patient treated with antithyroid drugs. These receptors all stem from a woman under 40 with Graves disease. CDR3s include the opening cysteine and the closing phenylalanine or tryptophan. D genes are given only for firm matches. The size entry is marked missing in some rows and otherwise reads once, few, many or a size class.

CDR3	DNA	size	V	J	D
CASSDSETSEQFF	TGTGCCAGCAGTGACTCTGAGACGTCGGAGCAGTTCTTC	-	TRBV6-1	TRBJ2-1	-
CASSPASTDTQYF	TGTGCCAGCAGCCCCGCAAGCACAGATACGCAGTATTTT	-	TRBV5-1	TRBJ2-3	-
CSAISRAGFGYTF	TGCAGTGCTATCAGCAGGGCTGGTTTTGGCTACACCTTC	many	TRBV20-1	TRBJ1-2	-
CASSSEGGTDTQYF	TGTGCCAGCAGCTCGGAAGGGGGGACAGATACGCAGTATTTT	many	TRBV13	TRBJ2-3	-
CASSLSSREQFF	TGTGCCAGCAGCCTGTCCTCCCGGGAGCAGTTCTTC	many	TRBV5-8	TRBJ2-1	-
CASSRPAAYPRGPDYGYTF	TGCGCCAGCAGCCGGCCGGCGGCATACCCCAGGGGGCCGGACTATGGCTACACCTTC	-	TRBV5-1	TRBJ1-2	TRBD1
CASSLSGGGVETQYF	TGTGCCAGCAGCTTAAGTGGAGGGGGTGTCGAGACCCAGTACTTC	-	TRBV7-2	TRBJ2-5	-
CASSLIGRARTDTQYF	TGTGCCAGCAGCTTAATAGGGAGGGCTCGCACAGATACGCAGTATTTT	-	TRBV7-3	TRBJ2-3	TRBD2
CSVSRQGHYGYTFGSGTRDTEAFF	-	-	TRBV29-1	TRBJ1-1	-
CASSAFVGGTGELFF	TGCGCCAGCAGTGCCTTTGTGGGGGGCACCGGGGAGCTGTTTTTT	-	TRBV10-1	TRBJ2-2	-
CASSSYDSGQVANTGELFF	TGTGCCAGCAGCTCTTATGACTCAGGACAGGTAGCGAACACCGGGGAGCTGTTTTTT	many	TRBV7-2	TRBJ2-2	TRBD1
CASFEGDRVYTEAFF	TGTGCCAGCTTTGAAGGGGACAGGGTCTACACTGAAGCTTTCTTT	-	TRBV7-9	TRBJ1-1	TRBD1
CATSRGGTEQYF	TGTGCCACCAGCAGAGGAGGGACCGAGCAGTACTTC	many	TRBV15	TRBJ2-7	-
CASSLGGGTVGQEAFF	TGTGCCAGCAGCTTAGGGGGGGGGACAGTCGGCCAAGAAGCTTTCTTT	many	TRBV7-2	TRBJ1-1	TRBD1
CASSLGTGGTQPQHF	TGTGCCAGCAGTTTGGGGACAGGGGGAACTCAGCCCCAGCATTTT	few	TRBV28	TRBJ1-5	TRBD1
CAISESRQGTASYEQYF	TGTGCCATCAGTGAGTCGCGTCAGGGGACGGCGTCCTACGAGCAGTACTTC	-	TRBV12-3/TRBV12-4	TRBJ2-7	-
CASSLGGVNEQFF	TGTGCCAGCAGCTTAGGGGGTGTAAATGAGCAGTTCTTC	many	TRBV7-2	TRBJ2-1	-
CAIARDSIEDGYTF	TGTGCCATCGCGAGGGACAGCATTGAGGATGGCTACACCTTC	many	TRBV10-3	TRBJ1-2	TRBD1
CSGSGPSSYEQYF	TGCAGTGGTAGCGGGCCGAGCTCCTACGAGCAGTACTTC	-	TRBV20-1	TRBJ2-7	TRBD2
CASSLSQGANYGYTF	TGCGCCAGCAGCTTATCACAGGGGGCGAACTATGGCTACACCTTC	many	TRBV5-1	TRBJ1-2	TRBD1
CSVEDGELFF	TGCAGCGTTGAGGACGGGGAGCTGTTTTTT	many	TRBV29-1	TRBJ2-2	-
CASSLTYYGYTF	TGTGCCAGCAGTTTGACTTACTATGGCTACACCTTC	many	TRBV12-3/TRBV12-4	TRBJ1-2	-
CASSQELSARAYEQYF	TGCGCCAGCAGCCAAGAATTGTCGGCTCGGGCCTACGAGCAGTACTTC	many	TRBV4-1	TRBJ2-7	-
CAWRRAGANVLTF	TGTGCCTGGAGGAGAGCTGGGGCCAACGTCCTGACTTTC	-	TRBV30	TRBJ2-6	-
CASSQFGQGNQPQHF	TGCGCCAGCAGCCAATTCGGACAGGGCAATCAGCCCCAGCATTTT	-	TRBV4-1	TRBJ1-5	TRBD1
CASSLALGTSGGAGEQYF	TGTGCCAGCAGTTTAGCGCTCGGGACTAGCGGGGGGGCGGGGGAGCAGTACTTC	many	TRBV12-3/TRBV12-4	TRBJ2-7	TRBD2
CSAIRLLRDSSYEQYF	TGCAGTGCTATACGACTTTTGAGAGATAGCTCCTACGAGCAGTACTTC	many	TRBV20-1	TRBJ2-7	-
CAGSSASGGIDEQFF	TGTGCCGGCAGTTCTGCCAGCGGGGGCATAGATGAGCAGTTCTTC	few	TRBV6-2/TRBV6-3	TRBJ2-1	TRBD2
CASSLEGGYTGELFF	TGTGCCAGCAGCCTGGAAGGGGGTTACACCGGGGAGCTGTTTTTT	many	TRBV7-2	TRBJ2-2	-
CASSDRYNYGYTF	TGTGCCAGCAGCGACAGATATAACTATGGCTACACCTTC	many	TRBV12-3/TRBV12-4	TRBJ1-2	-
CASSLGGQRGTQYF	TGCGCCAGCAGCTTGGGGGGACAGCGCGGGACCCAGTACTTC	-	TRBV5-1	TRBJ2-5	TRBD1
CASSISGGARTYEQYF	TGTGCCAGTAGTATAAGCGGGGGAGCGCGGACCTACGAGCAGTACTTC	many	TRBV19	TRBJ2-7	TRBD2
CASSESIQGLYGYTF	TGCGCCAGCAGTGAGTCAATACAGGGTCTTTATGGCTACACCTTC	-	TRBV10-2	TRBJ1-2	-
CASSVVRRGRWTEAFF	TGTGCCAGCAGCGTAGTTCGGAGGGGGCGATGGACTGAAGCTTTCTTT	many	TRBV9	TRBJ1-1	TRBD1
CASSPLRGGTEAFF	TGTGCCAGTAGTCCCTTAAGGGGGGGGACTGAAGCTTTCTTT	few	TRBV19	TRBJ1-1	-
CASCRDRGRNEQFF	TGTGCCAGCTGCCGGGACAGGGGGAGGAATGAGCAGTTCTTC	-	TRBV6-1	TRBJ2-1	TRBD1
CSAPEHGRHSDEQFF	TGCAGTGCTCCAGAGCACGGACGCCATTCGGATGAGCAGTTCTTC	many	TRBV20-1	TRBJ2-1	-
CASSLDMRDTQYF	TGTGCCAGCAGCTTAGATATGAGAGATACGCAGTATTTT	-	TRBV11-2	TRBJ2-3	-
CASSYSGGGAGDEQYF	TGTGCCAGCAGTTACTCTGGCGGGGGGGCCGGCGACGAGCAGTACTTC	few	TRBV6-5	TRBJ2-7	TRBD2
CASSHPLNTEAFF	TGCGCCAGCAGCCATCCCCTCAACACTGAAGCTTTCTTT	-	TRBV4-1	TRBJ1-1	-
CATKPSGTGTYEQYF	TGTGCCACAAAACCCTCCGGGACAGGGACCTACGAGCAGTACTTC	-	TRBV3-1	TRBJ2-7	TRBD1
CASWDNSYNEQFF	TGTGCCAGTTGGGACAACTCCTACAATGAGCAGTTCTTC	many	TRBV6-2/TRBV6-3	TRBJ2-1	-
CASSDTRITGELFF	TGTGCCAGCAGTGATACGCGGATAACCGGGGAGCTGTTTTTT	-	TRBV2	TRBJ2-2	-
CASSDRQEGTGELFF	TGTGCCAGCAGCGACCGACAGGAGGGCACCGGGGAGCTGTTTTTT	many	TRBV12-3/TRBV12-4	TRBJ2-2	-
CASSSTVQQETQYF	TGTGCCAGCAGCTCGACCGTGCAACAAGAGACCCAGTACTTC	many	TRBV7-2	TRBJ2-5	-